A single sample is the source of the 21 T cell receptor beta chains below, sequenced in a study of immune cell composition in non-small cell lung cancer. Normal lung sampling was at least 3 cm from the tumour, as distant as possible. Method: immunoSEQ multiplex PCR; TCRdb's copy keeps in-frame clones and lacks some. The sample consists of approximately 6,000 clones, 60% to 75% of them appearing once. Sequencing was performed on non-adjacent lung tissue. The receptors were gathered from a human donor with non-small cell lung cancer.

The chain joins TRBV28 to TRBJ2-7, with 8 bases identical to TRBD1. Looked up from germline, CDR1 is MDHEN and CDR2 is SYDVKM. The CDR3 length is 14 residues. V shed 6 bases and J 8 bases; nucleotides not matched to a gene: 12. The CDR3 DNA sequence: TGTGCCAGCAGACCATCAGGACAGGGCGGGAAGCAGTACTTC. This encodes CASRPSGQGGKQYF.

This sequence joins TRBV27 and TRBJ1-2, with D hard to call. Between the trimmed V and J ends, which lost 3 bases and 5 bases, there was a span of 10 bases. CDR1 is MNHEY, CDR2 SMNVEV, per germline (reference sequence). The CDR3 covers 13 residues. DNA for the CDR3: TGTGCCAGCAGTTTTTACAGCGGGTATGGCTACACCTTC. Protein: CASSFYSGYGYTF.

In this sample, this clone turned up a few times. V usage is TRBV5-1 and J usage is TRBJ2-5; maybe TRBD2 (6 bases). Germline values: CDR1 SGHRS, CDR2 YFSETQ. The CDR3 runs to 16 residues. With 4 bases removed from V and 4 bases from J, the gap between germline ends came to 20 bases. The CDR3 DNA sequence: TGCGCCAGCAGCCCGGAGGGGTGGTCGAATTTAGAGACCCAGTACTTC. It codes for CASSPEGWSNLETQYF.

CDR3 in amino acids: CAISESPVGAMSTDTQYF. As DNA, the CDR3 is TGTGCCATCAGTGAGTCGCCTGTGGGGGCGATGAGCACAGATACGCAGTATTTT. The chain couples TRBV10-3 to TRBJ2-3; a possible D gene is TRBD1 (6 bases). The CDR3 is 18 amino acids. The germline V gene has CDR1 ENHRY and CDR2 SYGVKD. V lost 0 bases and J 0 bases, leaving 16 bases between the germline ends.

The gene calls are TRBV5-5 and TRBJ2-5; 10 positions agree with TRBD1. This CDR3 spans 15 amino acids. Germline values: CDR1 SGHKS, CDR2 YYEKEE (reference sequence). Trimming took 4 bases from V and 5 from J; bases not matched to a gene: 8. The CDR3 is CASSPGQGSGETQYF. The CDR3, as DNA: TGTGCCAGCAGCCCGGGACAGGGGAGTGGCGAGACCCAGTACTTC. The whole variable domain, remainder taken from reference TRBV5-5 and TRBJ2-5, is DAGVTQSPTHLIKTRGQQVTLRCSPISGHKSVSWYQQVLGQGPQFIFQYYEKEERGRGNFPDRFSARQFPNYSSELNVNALLLGDSALYLCASSPGQGSGETQYFGPGTRLLVL.

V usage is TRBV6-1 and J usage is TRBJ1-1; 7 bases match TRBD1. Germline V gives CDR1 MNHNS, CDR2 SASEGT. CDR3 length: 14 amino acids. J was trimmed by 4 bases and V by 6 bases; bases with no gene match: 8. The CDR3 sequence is CASSQKGASTEAFF. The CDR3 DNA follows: TGTGCCAGCAGCCAAAAGGGGGCAAGCACTGAAGCTTTCTTT.

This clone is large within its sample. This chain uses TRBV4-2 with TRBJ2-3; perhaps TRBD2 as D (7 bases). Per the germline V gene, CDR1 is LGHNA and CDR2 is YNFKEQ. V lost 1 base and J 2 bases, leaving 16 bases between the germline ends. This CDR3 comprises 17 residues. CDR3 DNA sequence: TGTGCCAGCAGCCAAGTGGGGGCGGGGGATACCACAGATACGCAGTATTTT. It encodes CASSQVGAGDTTDTQYF.

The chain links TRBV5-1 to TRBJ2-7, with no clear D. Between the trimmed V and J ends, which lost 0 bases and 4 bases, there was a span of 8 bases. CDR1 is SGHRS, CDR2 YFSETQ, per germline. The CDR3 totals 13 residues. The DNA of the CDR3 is TGCGCCAGCAGCTTGGCGGAGAAGTACGAGCAGTACTTC. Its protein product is CASSLAEKYEQYF.

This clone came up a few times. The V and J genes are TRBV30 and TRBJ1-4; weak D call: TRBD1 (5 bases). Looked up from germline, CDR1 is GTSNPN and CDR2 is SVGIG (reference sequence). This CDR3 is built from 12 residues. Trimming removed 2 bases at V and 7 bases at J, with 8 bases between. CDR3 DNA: TGTGCCTGGAGTATCCAGGGTGAAAAACTGTTTTTT. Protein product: CAWSIQGEKLFF.

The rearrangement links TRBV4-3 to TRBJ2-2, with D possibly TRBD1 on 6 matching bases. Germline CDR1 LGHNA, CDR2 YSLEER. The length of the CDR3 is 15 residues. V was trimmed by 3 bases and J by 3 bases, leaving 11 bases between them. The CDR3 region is CASSQTGGYTGELFF. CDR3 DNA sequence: TGCGCCAGCAGCCAGACAGGCGGGTACACCGGGGAGCTGTTTTTT.

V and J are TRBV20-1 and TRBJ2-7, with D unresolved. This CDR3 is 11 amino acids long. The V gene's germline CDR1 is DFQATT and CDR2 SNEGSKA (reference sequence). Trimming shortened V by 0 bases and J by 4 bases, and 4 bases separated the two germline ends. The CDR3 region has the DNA TGCAGTGCTAGAGACGTATACGAGCAGTACTTC. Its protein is CSARDVYEQYF.

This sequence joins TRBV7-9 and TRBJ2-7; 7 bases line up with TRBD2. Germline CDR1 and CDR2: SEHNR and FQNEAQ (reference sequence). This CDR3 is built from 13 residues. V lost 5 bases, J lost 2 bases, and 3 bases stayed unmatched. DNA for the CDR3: TGTGCCAGCAGCCCTAGCGGAACCTACGAGCAGTACTTC. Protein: CASSPSGTYEQYF.

The DNA of the CDR3 is TGCGCCAGCCAGATCGGGGGGGGGAATGAGCAGTTCTTC. Translating gives CASQIGGGNEQFF. The J gene is TRBJ2-1, the V gene TRBV5-1, with 8 bases lining up with TRBD2. Germline V gene sequence: CDR1 SGHRS, CDR2 YFSETQ. There are 13 residues in the CDR3. The V segment lost 7 bases and the J segment 7 bases; nucleotides outside the gene matches: 7.

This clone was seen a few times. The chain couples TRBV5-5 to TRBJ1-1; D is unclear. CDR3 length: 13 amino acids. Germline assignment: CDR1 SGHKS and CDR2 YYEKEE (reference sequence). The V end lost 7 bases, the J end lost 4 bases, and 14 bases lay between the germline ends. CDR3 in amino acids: CASGPGLATEAFF. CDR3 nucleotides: TGTGCCAGCGGACCGGGGTTGGCCACTGAAGCTTTCTTT. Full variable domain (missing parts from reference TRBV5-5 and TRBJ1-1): DAGVTQSPTHLIKTRGQQVTLRCSPISGHKSVSWYQQVLGQGPQFIFQYYEKEERGRGNFPDRFSARQFPNYSSELNVNALLLGDSALYLCASGPGLATEAFFGQGTRLTVV.

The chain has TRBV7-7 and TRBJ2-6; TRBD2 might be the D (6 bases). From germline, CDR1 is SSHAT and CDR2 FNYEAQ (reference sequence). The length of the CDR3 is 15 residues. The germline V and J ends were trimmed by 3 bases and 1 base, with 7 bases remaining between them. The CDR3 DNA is TGTGCCAGCAGCTTGGGGGGTTCTGGGGCCAACGTCCTGACTTTC. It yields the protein CASSLGGSGANVLTF. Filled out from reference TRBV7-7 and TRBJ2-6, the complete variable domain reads GAGVSQSPRYKVTKRGQDVTLRCDPISSHATLYWYQQALGQGPEFLTYFNYEAQPDKSGLPSDRFSAERPEGSISTLTIQRTEQRDSAMYRCASSLGGSGANVLTFGAGSRLTVL.

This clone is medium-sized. CDR3 DNA: TGCGCCAGCAGCTTGGGACAGAGCTCCTACGAGCAGTACTTC. This encodes CASSLGQSSYEQYF. The V call is TRBV5-1, the J call TRBJ2-7; weak D call: TRBD1 (5 bases). Trimming stripped 0 bases from V and 0 bases from J, with 7 bases between. Per germline, CDR1 SGHRS and CDR2 YFSETQ. The CDR3 length is 14 residues.

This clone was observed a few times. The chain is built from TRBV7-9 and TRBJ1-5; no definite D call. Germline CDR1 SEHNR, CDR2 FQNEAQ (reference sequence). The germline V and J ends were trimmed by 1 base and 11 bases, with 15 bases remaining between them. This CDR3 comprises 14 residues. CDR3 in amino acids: CASSLDGGVMAQHF. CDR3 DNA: TGTGCCAGCAGCTTAGATGGTGGAGTGATGGCCCAGCATTTT.

CDR3 in DNA: TGTGCCAGCAGGTCCTCGCAGGGAGGCTACGAGCAGTACTTC. The encoded protein is CASRSSQGGYEQYF. This chain joins TRBV7-8 and TRBJ2-7; tentatively, D is TRBD2 (6 bases). CDR1 is SGHVS, CDR2 FQNEAQ, per germline. V was cut by 6 bases and J by 3 bases, with 15 bases left in between. The CDR3 runs to 14 residues.

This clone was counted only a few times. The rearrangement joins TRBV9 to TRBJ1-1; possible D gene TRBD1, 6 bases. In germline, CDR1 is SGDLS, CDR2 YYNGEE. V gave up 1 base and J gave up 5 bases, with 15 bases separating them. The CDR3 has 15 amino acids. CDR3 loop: CASSVLGGGYTEAFF. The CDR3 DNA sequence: TGTGCCAGCAGCGTATTGGGAGGGGGATATACTGAAGCTTTCTTT.

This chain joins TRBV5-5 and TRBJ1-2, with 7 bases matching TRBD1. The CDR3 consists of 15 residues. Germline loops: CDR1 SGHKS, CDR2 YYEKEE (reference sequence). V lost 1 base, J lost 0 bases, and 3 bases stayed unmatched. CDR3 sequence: CASSLPGQPNYGYTF. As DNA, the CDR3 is TGTGCCAGCAGCTTGCCGGGACAGCCTAACTATGGCTACACCTTC.

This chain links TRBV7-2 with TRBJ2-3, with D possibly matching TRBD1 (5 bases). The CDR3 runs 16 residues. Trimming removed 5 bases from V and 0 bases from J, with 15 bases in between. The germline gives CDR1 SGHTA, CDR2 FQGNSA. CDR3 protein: CASSPGHLISTDTQYF. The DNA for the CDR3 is TGTGCCAGCAGCCCCGGACATCTGATTAGCACAGATACGCAGTATTTT. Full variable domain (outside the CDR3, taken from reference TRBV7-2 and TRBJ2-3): GAGVSQSPSNKVTEKGKDVELRCDPISGHTALYWYRQSLGQGLEFLIYFQGNSAPDKSGLPSDRFSAERTGGSVSTLTIQRTQQEDSAVYLCASSPGHLISTDTQYFGPGTRLTVL.